The 9 T cell receptor beta chains listed next were all sequenced from one sample in a study of shared clonotypes between healthy human individuals. Using immunoSEQ multiplex PCR, the repertoire was profiled, and TCRdb retains in-frame clones only, with some absent. Of 2,500,000 or so clones listed, 85% to 95% are singletons. The specimen sequenced was naive CD4+ T cells from PBMCs. Indicated subset: CD45RA+ positively selected. The receptors here all came from a man between 18 and 35 years old in good health. Some clones in this sample may be carry-over from other donors' samples.

V and J are TRBV11-3 and TRBJ2-1; TRBD2 agrees at 13 bases. CDR1 SGHNT and CDR2 YENEEA come from the germline V gene. CDR3 length: 15 residues. With 5 bases clipped from V and 8 bases from J, the junction kept 6 bases outside the gene matches. CDR3 bases: TGTGCCAGCAGCCCCGGACTAGCGGGAGTGGATGAGCAGTTCTTC. Translating gives CASSPGLAGVDEQFF. Full variable domain (missing parts from reference TRBV11-3 and TRBJ2-1): EAGVVQSPRYKIIEKKQPVAFWCNPISGHNTLYWYLQNLGQGPELLIRYENEEAVDDSQLPKDRFSAERLKGVDSTLKIQPAELGDSAVYLCASSPGLAGVDEQFFGPGTRLTVL.

The chain employs TRBV7-8 and TRBJ2-3; 8 positions agree with TRBD1. The junction had 4 bases not matched to a gene; V was cut back by 4 bases and J by 4 bases. This CDR3 comprises 14 residues. The germline gives CDR1 SGHVS, CDR2 FQNEAQ. CDR3 region: CASSSDRGSDTQYF. The DNA of the CDR3 is TGTGCCAGCAGCTCAGACAGGGGATCAGATACGCAGTATTTT.

The DNA for the CDR3 is TGTGCCAGCAGTGATGTTCTGGATCAGCCCCAGCATTTT. Residues: CASSDVLDQPQHF. The rearrangement joins TRBV6-1 to TRBJ1-5; D gene ambiguous. Trimming took 3 bases from V and 5 from J, leaving 8 bases between them. CDR3 length equals 13 residues. Germline loops: CDR1 MNHNS, CDR2 SASEGT.

The J gene is TRBJ1-2, the V gene TRBV6-5, with D tentatively TRBD1 (6 bases). Germline-derived CDR1 and CDR2 are MNHEY and SVGAGI. V was shortened by 4 bases and J by 5 bases, with 14 bases between the two germline ends. The CDR3 is 14 amino acids. The CDR3, as DNA: TGTGCCAGCAGTTTCCTCGACAGGAGTTATGGCTACACCTTC. Its protein product is CASSFLDRSYGYTF.

In DNA form, the CDR3 reads TGCGCCAGCAGCATCGAGGGGAGGAGCACTGAAGCTTTCTTT. It yields the protein CASSIEGRSTEAFF. This chain connects TRBV5-1 to TRBJ1-1, with D tentatively TRBD1 (5 bases). This CDR3 is built from 14 residues. V dropped 4 bases and J dropped 4 bases, with 14 bases sitting between them. Germline V gene data show CDR1 as SGHRS and CDR2 as YFSETQ.

This chain uses TRBV27 with TRBJ2-7; 9 bases fit TRBD2. Germline CDR1 and CDR2: MNHEY and SMNVEV (reference sequence). After removal of 6 bases from V and 5 bases from J, the junction contained 5 bases not matched to a gene. The CDR3 spans 13 residues. The CDR3 sequence is CASRSGRPHEQYF. As DNA, the CDR3 is TGTGCCAGCAGGAGCGGGAGGCCCCACGAGCAGTACTTC.

V is TRBV2 and J is TRBJ2-7, with 12 bases that match TRBD2. The ends lost 6 bases at V and 9 bases at J; junction bases unmatched: 9. The V gene's germline CDR1 is SNHLY and CDR2 FYNNEI. CDR3 length equals 14 residues. The CDR3 sequence: CASRGGLAGGPQYF. The CDR3 DNA is TGTGCCAGCAGGGGGGGACTAGCGGGCGGTCCGCAGTACTTC. The variable domain in full, with the rest retrieved from reference TRBV2 and TRBJ2-7, is EPEVTQTPSHQVTQMGQEVILRCVPISNHLYFYWYRQILGQKVEFLVSFYNNEISEKSEIFDDQFSVERPDGSNFTLKIRSTKLEDSAMYFCASRGGLAGGPQYFGPGTRLTVT.

This chain joins TRBV19 and TRBJ1-1; 8 bases align to TRBD1. From germline, CDR1 is LNHDA and CDR2 SQIVND (reference sequence). This CDR3 is built from 16 residues. V lost 3 bases, J lost 4 bases, and 10 bases stayed unmatched. CDR3 residues: CASSMVQGARSTEAFF. The CDR3 nucleotides are TGTGCCAGTAGTATGGTTCAGGGGGCGCGGAGCACTGAAGCTTTCTTT.

V and J are TRBV10-1 and TRBJ2-5; D could derive from TRBD1 or TRBD2 (5 bases each). This CDR3 is 15 amino acids long. Trimming left V 4 bases short and J 5 bases short, with 17 bases between. The germline gives CDR1 WNHNN, CDR2 SYGVQD (reference sequence). CDR3 protein: CASSGGLAGSETQYF. The CDR3 bases are TGCGCCAGCAGTGGAGGGTTGGCAGGGTCGGAGACCCAGTACTTC.